What follows are 3 T cell receptor beta chains derived from one specimen sequenced in a study of cytomegalovirus exposure and HLA in healthy donors. 13 Jbeta primers and 60 Vbeta primers were used for the PCR. Assay: immunoSEQ multiplex PCR; the TCRdb copy retains only in-frame clones and omits some. This sample has some 140,000 clones, with 60% to 80% found just once. Input material: PBMCs. The receptors derive from a male donor in good health and CMV-seronegative.

The rearrangement joins TRBV2 to TRBJ2-2, with a weak D call TRBD2 (5 bases). The CDR3 has 14 residues. CDR1 and CDR2 (germline): SNHLY, FYNNEI. The V and J ends lost 8 bases and 3 bases respectively, with 13 bases between them. The CDR3 nucleotides are TGTGCCAGCGGAGCGGTGCCCTACACCGGGGAGCTGTTTTTT. This encodes CASGAVPYTGELFF.

Note on this clone: The junction differs from germline at one of its ends, possibly a read error. This chain connects TRBV7-7 to TRBJ2-2; 9 bases line up with TRBD1. The CDR3 has 14 amino acids. Germline V lookup: CDR1 SSHAT, CDR2 FNYEAQ (reference sequence). The CDR3 DNA reads TGTGCTAGCAGCTCCGGGGACAGGGCCGGGGAGCTGTTTTTT. Translated, it gives CASSSGDRAGELFF.

The gene calls are TRBV4-3 and TRBJ1-6; D uncertain. Germline V CDR1 and CDR2: LGHNA, YSLEER. The CDR3 is 14 residues long. Trimming removed 2 bases from V and 5 bases from J, with 7 bases in between. The chain's CDR3 is CASSQWSNNSPLHF. The CDR3 DNA reads as TGCGCCAGCAGCCAATGGAGTAATAATTCACCCCTCCACTTT.